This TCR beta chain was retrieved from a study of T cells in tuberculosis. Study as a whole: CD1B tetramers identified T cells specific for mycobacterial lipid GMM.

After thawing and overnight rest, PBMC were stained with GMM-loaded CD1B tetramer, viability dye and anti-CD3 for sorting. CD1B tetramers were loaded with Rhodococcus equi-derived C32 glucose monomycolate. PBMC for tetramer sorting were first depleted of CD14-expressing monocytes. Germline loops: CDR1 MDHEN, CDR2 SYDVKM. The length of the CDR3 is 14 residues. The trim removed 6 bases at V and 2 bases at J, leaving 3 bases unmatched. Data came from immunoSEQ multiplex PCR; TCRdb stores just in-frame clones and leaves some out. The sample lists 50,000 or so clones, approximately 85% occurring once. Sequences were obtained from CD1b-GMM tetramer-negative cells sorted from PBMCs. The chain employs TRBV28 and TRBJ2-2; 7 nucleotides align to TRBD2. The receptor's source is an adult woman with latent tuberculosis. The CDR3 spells CASSTGGNTGELFF. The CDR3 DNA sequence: TGTGCCAGCAGCACGGGAGGAAACACCGGGGAGCTGTTTTTT. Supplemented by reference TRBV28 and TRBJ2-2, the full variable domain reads DVKVTQSSRYLVKRTGEKVFLECVQDMDHENMFWYRQDPGLGLRLIYFSYDVKMKEKGDIPEGYSVSREKKERFSLILESASTNQTSMYLCASSTGGNTGELFFGEGSRLTVL.